The clone carrying this TCR beta chain has just a few counts. Its antigen is not known. This specimen comes from a study of vaccination effects on CD4 cells after COVID-19. Investigators separated out CD4+ T cells once around 9 days of culture had passed. Each participant received a vaccine that was either BNT162b2 or mRNA-1273, given as two doses. According to the study, vaccine recipients showed no prior SARS-CoV-2 infection and negative nucleocapsid antibodies. Assay used: immunoSEQ multiplex PCR; TCRdb lists only in-frame clones, some missing. The table lists 30,000 to 35,000 clones, 74% of them singletons. The sequence came from a human donor who received a COVID-19 vaccine. This specimen consisted of CD4+ T cells from PBMCs cultured without peptide, obtained after COVID-19 vaccination.

CDR3: CASSWGSSNTEAFF. The DNA of the CDR3 is TGTGCCAGCAGCTGGGGGTCTTCGAACACTGAAGCTTTCTTT. V usage is TRBV9 and J usage is TRBJ1-1; D might be TRBD1 (5 bases). This CDR3 has 14 residues. CDR1 and CDR2 from the germline V gene are SGDLS and YYNGEE. The V end lost 4 bases, the J end lost 1 base, and 11 bases lay between the germline ends.